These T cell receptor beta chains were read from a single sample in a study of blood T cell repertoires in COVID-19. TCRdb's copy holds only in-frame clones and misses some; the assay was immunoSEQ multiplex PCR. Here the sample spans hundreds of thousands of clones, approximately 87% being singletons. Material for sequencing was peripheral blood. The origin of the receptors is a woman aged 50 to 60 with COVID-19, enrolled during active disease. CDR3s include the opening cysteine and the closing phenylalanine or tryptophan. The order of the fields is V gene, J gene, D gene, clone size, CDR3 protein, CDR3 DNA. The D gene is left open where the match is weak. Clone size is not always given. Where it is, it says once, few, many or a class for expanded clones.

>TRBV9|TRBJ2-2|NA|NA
CASSPFYSSTGELFF
TGTGCCAGCAGCCCCTTTTACAGTAGCACCGGGGAGCTGTTTTTT
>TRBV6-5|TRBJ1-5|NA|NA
CASSYSMTGDNQPQHF
TGTGCCAGCAGTTACTCGATGACCGGGGACAATCAGCCCCAGCATTTT
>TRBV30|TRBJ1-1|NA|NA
CAWSLRNTEAFF
TGTGCCTGGAGCCTGAGGAACACTGAAGCTTTCTTT
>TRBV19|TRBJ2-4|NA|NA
CASSIRSQGGPKNIQYF
TGTGCCAGTAGTATACGGTCCCAAGGGGGTCCCAAAAACATTCAGTACTTC
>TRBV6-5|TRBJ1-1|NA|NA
CASSYTLGAGNTEAFF
TGTGCCAGCAGCTACACTCTGGGCGCCGGGAACACTGAAGCTTTCTTT
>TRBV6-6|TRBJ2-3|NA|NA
CASSRQQGGGTDTQYF
TGTGCCAGCAGCCGACAACAGGGGGGGGGCACAGATACGCAGTATTTT
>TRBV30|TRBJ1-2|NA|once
CAWSALTGTTF
TGTGCCTGGAGTGCCCTCACAGGGACCACCTTC
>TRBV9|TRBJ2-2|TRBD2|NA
CASSVGLAGVTGELFF
TGTGCCAGCAGCGTGGGACTAGCGGGAGTTACCGGGGAGCTGTTTTTT
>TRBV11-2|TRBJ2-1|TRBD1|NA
CASSPRTGFGGNEQFF
TGTGCCAGCAGCCCACGGACAGGGTTTGGGGGCAATGAGCAGTTCTTC
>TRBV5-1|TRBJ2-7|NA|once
CASSFDAGFSTSYEQYF
TGCGCCAGCAGCTTCGATGCGGGGTTCAGTACATCCTACGAGCAGTACTTC
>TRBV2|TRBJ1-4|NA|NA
CASTQTRGRNEKLFF
TGTGCCAGCACTCAAACCCGGGGTAGAAATGAAAAACTGTTTTTT
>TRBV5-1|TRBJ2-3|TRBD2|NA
CASSFDAGGSTDTQYF
TGCGCCAGCAGCTTCGATGCGGGAGGGAGCACAGATACGCAGTATTTT
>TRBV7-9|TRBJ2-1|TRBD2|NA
CASSFGTSGRSNEQFF
TGTGCCAGCAGCTTCGGGACTAGCGGGAGAAGCAATGAGCAGTTCTTC
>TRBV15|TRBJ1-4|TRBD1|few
CATSRAGERQGAVELFF
TGTGCCACCAGCAGAGCGGGGGAAAGACAGGGGGCCGTTGAACTGTTTTTT
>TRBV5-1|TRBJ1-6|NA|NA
CASSTRTGGFSPLHF
TGCGCCAGCAGCACAAGGACCGGGGGATTCTCACCCCTCCACTTT
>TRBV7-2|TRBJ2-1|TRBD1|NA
CASSLAFVSGGNDAEQFF
TGTGCCAGCAGCTTAGCTTTCGTCTCAGGGGGTAATGACGCTGAGCAGTTCTTC
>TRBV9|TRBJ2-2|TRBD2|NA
CASSAGRAGTGELFF
TGTGCCAGCAGCGCCGGGAGGGCCGGGACCGGGGAGCTGTTTTTT
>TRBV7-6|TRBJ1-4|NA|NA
CASSLCSDIF
TGTGCCAGCAGCTTATGCTCAGATATTTTT
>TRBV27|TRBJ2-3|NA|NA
CASSWSRGTDTQYF
TGTGCCAGCAGTTGGAGCAGGGGCACAGATACGCAGTATTTT
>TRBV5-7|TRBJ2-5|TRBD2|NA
CASSLSSARGGKTQYF
TGTGCCAGCAGCTTGTCATCAGCTAGGGGAGGGAAGACCCAGTACTTC
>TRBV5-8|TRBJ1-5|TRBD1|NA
CASSETGWNQPQHF
TGTGCCAGCAGCGAGACAGGGTGGAATCAGCCCCAGCATTTT
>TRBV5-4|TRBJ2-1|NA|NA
CASTLPRDGNEQFF
TGTGCCAGCACCCTCCCGCGGGATGGAAATGAGCAGTTCTTC
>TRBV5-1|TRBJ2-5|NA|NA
CASSLDRIGTQYF
TGCGCCAGCAGCCTAGACAGGATCGGGACCCAGTACTTC
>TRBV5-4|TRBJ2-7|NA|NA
CASSPQGRPFEQYF
TGTGCCAGCAGCCCTCAGGGCAGACCTTTCGAGCAGTACTTC
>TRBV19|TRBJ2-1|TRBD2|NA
CASRTLAGGPYNEQFF
TGTGCCAGTAGAACTCTAGCGGGAGGCCCCTACAATGAGCAGTTCTTC
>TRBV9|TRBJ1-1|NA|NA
CASSVGGRDEAFF
TGTGCCAGCAGCGTAGGTGGCAGGGATGAAGCTTTCTTT
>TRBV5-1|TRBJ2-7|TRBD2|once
CASSFGSGTREQYF
TGCGCCAGCAGCTTTGGGAGCGGGACCCGCGAGCAGTACTTC
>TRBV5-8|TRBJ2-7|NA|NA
CASRPGLGYEQYF
TGTGCCAGCAGACCGGGACTTGGGTACGAGCAGTACTTC
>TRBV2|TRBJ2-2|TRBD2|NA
CASRGGSTGELFF
TGTGCCAGCAGGGGCGGGAGTACCGGGGAGCTGTTTTTT
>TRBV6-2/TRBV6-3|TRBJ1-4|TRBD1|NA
CASSARQGLFLYGEKLFF
TGTGCCAGCAGCGCCCGACAGGGGTTGTTTCTCTATGGTGAAAAACTGTTTTTT
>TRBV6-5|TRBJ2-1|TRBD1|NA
CASLPLGQGIHEQFF
TGTGCCAGCCTTCCCTTGGGACAGGGGATACATGAGCAGTTCTTC
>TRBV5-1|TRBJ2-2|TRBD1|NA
CASSPWTGGTGELFF
TGCGCCAGCAGCCCGTGGACAGGGGGCACCGGGGAGCTGTTTTTT
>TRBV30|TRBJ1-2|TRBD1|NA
CAWMVGQGALKNGYTF
TGTGCCTGGATGGTAGGACAGGGGGCGCTGAAAAATGGCTACACCTTC
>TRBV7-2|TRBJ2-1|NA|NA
CASSLVTDSLSEQFF
TGTGCCAGCAGCTTAGTGACGGACAGTCTCTCTGAGCAGTTCTTC
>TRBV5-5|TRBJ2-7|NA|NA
CASSASSYEQYF
TGTGCCAGCAGCGCCAGCTCCTACGAGCAGTACTTC
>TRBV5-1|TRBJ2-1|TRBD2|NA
CASSWTSGKNNEQFF
TGCGCCAGCAGCTGGACTAGCGGGAAGAACAATGAGCAGTTCTTC